This T cell receptor beta chain was profiled in a study of spatial heterogeneity in lung cancer. Study overall: Detected beta-chain sequences consistently exceeded alpha-chain sequences. Findings of the study overall: Expanded alpha and beta TCR counts within tumors tracked tumor mutation counts. Estimated TCR-seq coverage of tumor T cells was only roughly 7% for alpha chains. For beta chains, the corresponding estimate was around 14%.

TCR cDNA molecules each had a unique molecular identifier. MiXCR, run by TCRdb on the 5' RACE reads, gives a single entry per CDR3 protein. The repertoire holds about 2,700 distinct CDR3 sequences, with about 5.1% as singletons. Time point defined: sample taken at primary tumor resection. CDR1 and CDR2 from the germline V gene are SGHAT and FQNNGV. CDR3 length: 15 residues. After removal of 1 base from V and 5 bases from J, the junction contained 4 bases not matched to a gene. This clonotype was counted ten times or more. Its antigen remains unidentified. The source of this sequence is a male donor with early-stage non-small cell lung cancer. Sequenced material: lung tumor tissue, taken at surgery. This sequence joins TRBV11-2 and TRBJ2-1, with TRBD2 identical over 8 bases. CDR3 loop: CASSLGSGAHNEQFF. In DNA form, the CDR3 reads TGTGCCAGCAGCTTAGGTAGCGGGGCCCACAATGAGCAGTTCTTC.